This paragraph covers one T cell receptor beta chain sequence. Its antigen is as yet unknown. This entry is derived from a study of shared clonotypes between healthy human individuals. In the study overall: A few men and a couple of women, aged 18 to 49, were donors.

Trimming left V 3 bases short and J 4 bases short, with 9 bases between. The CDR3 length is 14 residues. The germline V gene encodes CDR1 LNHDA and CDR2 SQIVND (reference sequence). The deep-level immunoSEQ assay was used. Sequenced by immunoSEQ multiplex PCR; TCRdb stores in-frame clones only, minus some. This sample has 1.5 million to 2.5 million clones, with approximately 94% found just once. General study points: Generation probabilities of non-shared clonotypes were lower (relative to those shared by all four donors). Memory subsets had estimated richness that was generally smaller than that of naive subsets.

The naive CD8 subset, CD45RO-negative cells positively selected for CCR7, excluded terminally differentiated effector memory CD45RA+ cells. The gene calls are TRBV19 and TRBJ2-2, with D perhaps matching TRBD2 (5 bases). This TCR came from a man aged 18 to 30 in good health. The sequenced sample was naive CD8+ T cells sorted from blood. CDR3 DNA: TGTGCCAGTAGTATGAGGGCCCTCACCGGGGAGCTGTTTTTT. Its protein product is CASSMRALTGELFF.